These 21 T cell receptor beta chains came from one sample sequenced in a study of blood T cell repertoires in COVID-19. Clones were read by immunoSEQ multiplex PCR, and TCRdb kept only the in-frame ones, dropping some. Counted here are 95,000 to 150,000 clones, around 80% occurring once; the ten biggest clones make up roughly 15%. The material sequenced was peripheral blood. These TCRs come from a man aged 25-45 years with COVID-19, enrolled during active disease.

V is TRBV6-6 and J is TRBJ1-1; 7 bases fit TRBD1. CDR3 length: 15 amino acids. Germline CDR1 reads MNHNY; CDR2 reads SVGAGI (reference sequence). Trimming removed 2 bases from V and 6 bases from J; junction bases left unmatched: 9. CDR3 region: CASSYLTGQGAEAFF. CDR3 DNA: TGTGCCAGCAGTTACCTAACTGGGCAGGGGGCTGAAGCTTTCTTT.

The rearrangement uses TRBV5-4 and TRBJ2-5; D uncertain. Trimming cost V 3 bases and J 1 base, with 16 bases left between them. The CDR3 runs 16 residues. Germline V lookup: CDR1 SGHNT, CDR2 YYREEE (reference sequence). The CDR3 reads CASSSRSQVVQETQYF. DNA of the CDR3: TGTGCCAGCAGCTCCAGATCGCAGGTGGTCCAAGAGACCCAGTACTTC.

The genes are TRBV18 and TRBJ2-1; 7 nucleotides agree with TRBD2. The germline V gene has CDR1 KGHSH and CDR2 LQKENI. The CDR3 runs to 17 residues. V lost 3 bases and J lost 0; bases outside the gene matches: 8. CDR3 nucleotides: TGTGCCAGCTCACCTTTCGGGGGGATTGGCTCCTACAATGAGCAGTTCTTC. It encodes CASSPFGGIGSYNEQFF. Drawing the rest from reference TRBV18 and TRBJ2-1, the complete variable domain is NAGVMQNPRHLVRRRGQEARLRCSPMKGHSHVYWYRQLPEEGLKFMVYLQKENIIDESGMPKERFSAEFPKEGPSILRIQQVVRGDSAAYFCASSPFGGIGSYNEQFFGPGTRLTVL.

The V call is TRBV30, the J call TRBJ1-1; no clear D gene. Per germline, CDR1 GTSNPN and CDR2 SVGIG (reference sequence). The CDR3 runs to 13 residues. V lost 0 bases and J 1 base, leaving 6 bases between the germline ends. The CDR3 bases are TGTGCCTGGAGTGTTTATCCGAACACTGAAGCTTTCTTT. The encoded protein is CAWSVYPNTEAFF.

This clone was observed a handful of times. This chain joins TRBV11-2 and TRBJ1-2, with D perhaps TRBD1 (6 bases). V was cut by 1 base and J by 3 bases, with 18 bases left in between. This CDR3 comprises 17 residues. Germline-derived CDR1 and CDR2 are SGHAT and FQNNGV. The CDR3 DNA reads TGTGCCAGCAGCTTAGTACCGTCCAGGGGAGTATACTATGGCTACACCTTC. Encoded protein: CASSLVPSRGVYYGYTF. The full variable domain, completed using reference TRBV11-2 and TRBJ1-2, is EAGVAQSPRYKIIEKRQSVAFWCNPISGHATLYWYQQILGQGPKLLIQFQNNGVVDDSQLPKDRFSAERLKGVDSTLKIQPAKLEDSAVYLCASSLVPSRGVYYGYTFGSGTRLTVV.

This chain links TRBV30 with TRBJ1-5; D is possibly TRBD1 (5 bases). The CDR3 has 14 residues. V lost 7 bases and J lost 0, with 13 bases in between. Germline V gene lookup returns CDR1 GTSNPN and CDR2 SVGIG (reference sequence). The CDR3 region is CASTAKPSNQPQHF. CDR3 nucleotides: TGTGCCTCGACAGCCAAGCCTAGCAATCAGCCCCAGCATTTT.

CDR3 region: CASSYESGDQETQYF. CDR3 coding DNA: TGTGCCAGCAGTTACGAAAGCGGGGATCAAGAGACCCAGTACTTC. The chain carries TRBV6-5 and TRBJ2-5; 7 nucleotides match TRBD2. CDR3 length: 15 amino acids. J was trimmed by 2 bases and V by 2 bases; bases with no gene match: 5. The V gene's germline CDR1 is MNHEY and CDR2 SVGAGI.

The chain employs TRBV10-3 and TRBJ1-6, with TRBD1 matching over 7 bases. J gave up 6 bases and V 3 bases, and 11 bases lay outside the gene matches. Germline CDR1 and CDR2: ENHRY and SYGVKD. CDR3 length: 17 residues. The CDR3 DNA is TGTGCCATCAGTGAAAAGGGGACAGACAGTTCTAATTCACCCCTCCACTTT. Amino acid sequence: CAISEKGTDSSNSPLHF.

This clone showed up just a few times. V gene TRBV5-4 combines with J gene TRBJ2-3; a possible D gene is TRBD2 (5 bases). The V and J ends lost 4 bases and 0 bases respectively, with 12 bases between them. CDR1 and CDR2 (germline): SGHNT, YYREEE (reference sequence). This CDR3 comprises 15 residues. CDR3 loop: CASSRLAVSTDTQYF. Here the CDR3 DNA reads TGTGCCAGCAGCCGTCTAGCCGTTAGCACAGATACGCAGTATTTT.

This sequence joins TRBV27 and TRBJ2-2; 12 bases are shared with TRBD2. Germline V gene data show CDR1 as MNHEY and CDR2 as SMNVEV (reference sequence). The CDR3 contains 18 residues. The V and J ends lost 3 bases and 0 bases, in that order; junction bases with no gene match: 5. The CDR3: CASSFRLAGEPNTGELFF. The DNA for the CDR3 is TGTGCCAGCAGTTTTAGACTAGCGGGAGAACCGAACACCGGGGAGCTGTTTTTT.

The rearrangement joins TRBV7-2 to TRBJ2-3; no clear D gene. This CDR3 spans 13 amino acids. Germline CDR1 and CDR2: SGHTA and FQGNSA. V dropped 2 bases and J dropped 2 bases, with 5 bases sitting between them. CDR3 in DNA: TGTGCCAGCAGCTTACTCTACACAGATACGCAGTATTTT. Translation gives CASSLLYTDTQYF.

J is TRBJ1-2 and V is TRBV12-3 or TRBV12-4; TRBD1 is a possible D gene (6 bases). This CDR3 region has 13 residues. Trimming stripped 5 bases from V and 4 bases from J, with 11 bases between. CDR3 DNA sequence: TGTGCCAGCAGTACTACAGGGATCTATGGCTACACCTTC. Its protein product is CASSTTGIYGYTF.

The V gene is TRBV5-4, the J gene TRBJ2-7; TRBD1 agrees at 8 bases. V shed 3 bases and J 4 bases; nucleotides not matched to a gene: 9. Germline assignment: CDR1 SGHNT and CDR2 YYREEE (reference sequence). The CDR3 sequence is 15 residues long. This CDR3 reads CASSSLGTGSYEQYF. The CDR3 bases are TGTGCCAGCAGCTCCCTCGGGACAGGCTCTTACGAGCAGTACTTC.

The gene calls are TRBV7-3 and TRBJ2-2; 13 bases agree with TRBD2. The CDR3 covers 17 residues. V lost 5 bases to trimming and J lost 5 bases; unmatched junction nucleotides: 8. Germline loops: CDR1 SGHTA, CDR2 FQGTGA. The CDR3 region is CASSPRTSGGGTGELFF. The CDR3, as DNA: TGTGCCAGCAGCCCCCGGACTAGCGGGGGCGGGACCGGGGAGCTGTTTTTT. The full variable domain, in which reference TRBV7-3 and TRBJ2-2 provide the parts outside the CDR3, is GAGVSQTPSNKVTEKGKYVELRCDPISGHTALYWYRQSLGQGPEFLIYFQGTGAADDSGLPNDRFFAVRPEGSVSTLKIQRTERGDSAVYLCASSPRTSGGGTGELFFGEGSRLTVL.

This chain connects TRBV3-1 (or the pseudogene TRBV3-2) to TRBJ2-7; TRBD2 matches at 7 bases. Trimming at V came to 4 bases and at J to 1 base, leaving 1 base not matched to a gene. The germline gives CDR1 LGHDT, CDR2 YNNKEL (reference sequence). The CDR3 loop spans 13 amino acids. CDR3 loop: CASSRGSSYEQYF. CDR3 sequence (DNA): TGTGCCAGCAGCCGCGGGAGTTCCTACGAGCAGTACTTC.

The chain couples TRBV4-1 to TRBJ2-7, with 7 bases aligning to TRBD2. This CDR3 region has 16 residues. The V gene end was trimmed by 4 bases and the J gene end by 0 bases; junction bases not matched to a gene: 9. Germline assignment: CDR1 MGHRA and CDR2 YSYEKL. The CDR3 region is CASSRNDRDYSYEQYF. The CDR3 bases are TGCGCCAGCAGCCGCAACGACCGGGACTACTCCTACGAGCAGTACTTC.

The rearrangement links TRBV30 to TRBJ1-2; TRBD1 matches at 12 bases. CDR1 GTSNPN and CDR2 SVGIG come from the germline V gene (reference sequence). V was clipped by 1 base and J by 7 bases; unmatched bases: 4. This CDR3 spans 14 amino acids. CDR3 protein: CAWSGGQGAVGYTF. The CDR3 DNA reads TGTGCCTGGAGTGGGGGACAGGGGGCCGTTGGCTACACCTTC.

This CDR3 reads CASSYGGWDGYTF. The DNA for the CDR3 is TGTGCCAGCAGTTACGGGGGGTGGGATGGCTACACCTTC. The chain is built from TRBV6-5 and TRBJ1-2; possibly TRBD1 for D (5 bases). The CDR3 is 13 residues long. V lost 2 bases, J lost 6 bases, and 10 bases lay in between. The germline V gene encodes CDR1 MNHEY and CDR2 SVGAGI.

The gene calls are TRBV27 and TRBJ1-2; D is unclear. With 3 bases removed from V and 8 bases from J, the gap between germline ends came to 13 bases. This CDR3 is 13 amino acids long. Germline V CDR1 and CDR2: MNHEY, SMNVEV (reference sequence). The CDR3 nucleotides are TGTGCCAGCAGTTTCTCTGGAGGGTTCGGCTACACCTTC. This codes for CASSFSGGFGYTF.

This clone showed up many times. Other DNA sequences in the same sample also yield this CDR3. In nucleotides, the CDR3 is TGTGCCAGTACCCCCGGGACAGGGGCCACTGAAGCTTTCTTT. This codes for CASTPGTGATEAFF. The V call is TRBV19, the J call TRBJ1-1, with TRBD1 identical over 10 bases. J gave up 4 bases and V 7 bases, and 6 bases lay outside the gene matches. This CDR3 is built from 14 residues. Looked up from germline, CDR1 is LNHDA and CDR2 is SQIVND (reference sequence).

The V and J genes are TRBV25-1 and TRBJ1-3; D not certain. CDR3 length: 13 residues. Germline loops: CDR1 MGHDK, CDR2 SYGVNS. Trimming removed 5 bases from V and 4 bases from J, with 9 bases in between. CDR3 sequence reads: CASSNPGGNTIYF. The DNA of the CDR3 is TGTGCCAGCAGTAATCCGGGGGGAAACACCATATATTTT.